What follows describes a single T cell receptor (beta chain). This sample stems from a study of spatial heterogeneity in lung cancer. TCRdb recomputed calls from the 5' RACE reads with MiXCR, one row per CDR3 protein. The sample yields about 1,900 distinct CDR3 sequences, over 20% seen once. The time point was: sample taken at primary tumor resection. The donors, 70 or so patients with untreated early-stage non-small cell lung cancer, provided the samples. The starting material was normal lung tissue next to the tumor, obtained at surgery. This clonotype was sampled from a male donor with early-stage non-small cell lung cancer.

The chain's CDR3 is CASSLWGGRTDTQYF. The CDR3 DNA sequence: TGTGCCAGCAGCTTATGGGGAGGGAGGACAGATACGCAGTATTTT. This chain joins TRBV7-2 and TRBJ2-3; TRBD2 aligns across 7 bases. CDR1 SGHTA and CDR2 FQGNSA come from the germline V gene. The CDR3 sequence is 15 residues long. V lost 2 bases and J lost 3; bases outside the gene matches: 5.